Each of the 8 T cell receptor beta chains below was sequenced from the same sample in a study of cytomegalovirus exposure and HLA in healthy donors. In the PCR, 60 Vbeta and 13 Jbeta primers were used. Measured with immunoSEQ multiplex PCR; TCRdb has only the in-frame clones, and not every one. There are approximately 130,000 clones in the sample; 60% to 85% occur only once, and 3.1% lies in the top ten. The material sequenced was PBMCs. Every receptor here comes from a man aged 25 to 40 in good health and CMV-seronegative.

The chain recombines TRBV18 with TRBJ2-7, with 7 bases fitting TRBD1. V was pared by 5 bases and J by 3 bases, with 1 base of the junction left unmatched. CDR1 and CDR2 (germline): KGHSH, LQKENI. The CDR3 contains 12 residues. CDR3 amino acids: CASSTGDYEQYF. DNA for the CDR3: TGTGCCAGCTCAACAGGGGACTACGAGCAGTACTTC.

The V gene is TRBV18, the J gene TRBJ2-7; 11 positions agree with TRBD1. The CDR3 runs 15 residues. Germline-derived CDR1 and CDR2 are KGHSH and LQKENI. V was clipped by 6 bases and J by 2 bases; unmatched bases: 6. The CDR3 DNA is TGTGCCAGCTCCCCCGGGACAGGGGGGACCTACGAGCAGTACTTC. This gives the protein CASSPGTGGTYEQYF. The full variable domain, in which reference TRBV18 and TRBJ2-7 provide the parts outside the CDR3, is NAGVMQNPRHLVRRRGQEARLRCSPMKGHSHVYWYRQLPEEGLKFMVYLQKENIIDESGMPKERFSAEFPKEGPSILRIQQVVRGDSAAYFCASSPGTGGTYEQYFGPGTRLTVT.

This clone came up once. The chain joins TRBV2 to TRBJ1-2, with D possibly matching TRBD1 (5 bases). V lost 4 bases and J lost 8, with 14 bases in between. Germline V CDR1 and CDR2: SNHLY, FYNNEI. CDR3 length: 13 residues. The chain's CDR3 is CASSGEGAGGYTF. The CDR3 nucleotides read TGTGCCAGCAGTGGGGAAGGGGCAGGGGGCTACACCTTC.

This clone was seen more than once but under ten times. DNA for the CDR3: TGTGCCAGCAGTGACCATGGGGGGACAGGGGCCACTGAAGCTTTCTTT. Translating gives CASSDHGGTGATEAFF. This rearrangement joins TRBV6-1 to TRBJ1-1; 10 bases align to TRBD1. CDR1 is MNHNS and CDR2 is SASEGT in the germline V gene. V gave up 3 bases and J gave up 4 bases; unmatched junction bases: 8. The length of the CDR3 is 16 residues.

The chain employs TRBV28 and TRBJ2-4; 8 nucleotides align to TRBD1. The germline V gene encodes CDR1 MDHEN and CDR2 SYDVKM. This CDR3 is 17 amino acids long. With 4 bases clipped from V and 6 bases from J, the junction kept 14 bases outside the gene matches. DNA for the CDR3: TGTGCCAGCAGTTCCTCCCTCGACAGGGGATCTCGAAACATTCAGTACTTC. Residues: CASSSSLDRGSRNIQYF.

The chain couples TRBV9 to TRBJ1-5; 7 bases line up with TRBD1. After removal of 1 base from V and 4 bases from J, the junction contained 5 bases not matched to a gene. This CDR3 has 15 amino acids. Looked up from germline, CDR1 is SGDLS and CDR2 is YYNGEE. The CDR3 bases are TGTGCCAGCAGCGTAACAGGGGAAGAAAATCAGCCCCAGCATTTT. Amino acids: CASSVTGEENQPQHF.

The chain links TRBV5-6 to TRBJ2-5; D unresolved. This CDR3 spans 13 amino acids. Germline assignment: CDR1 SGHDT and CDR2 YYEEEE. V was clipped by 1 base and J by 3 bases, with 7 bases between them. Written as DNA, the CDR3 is TGTGCCAGCAGCTTGTATGAGGAAGAGACCCAGTACTTC. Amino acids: CASSLYEEETQYF. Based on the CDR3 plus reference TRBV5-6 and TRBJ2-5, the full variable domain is DAGVTQSPTHLIKTRGQQVTLRCSPKSGHDTVSWYQQALGQGPQFIFQYYEEEERQRGNFPDRFSGHQFPNYSSELNVNALLLGDSALYLCASSLYEEETQYFGPGTRLLVL.

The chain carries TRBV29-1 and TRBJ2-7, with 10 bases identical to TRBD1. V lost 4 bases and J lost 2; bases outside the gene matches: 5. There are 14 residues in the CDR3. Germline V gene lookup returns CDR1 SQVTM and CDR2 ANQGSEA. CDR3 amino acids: CSVGNDRGPYEQYF. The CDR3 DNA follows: TGCAGCGTTGGAAACGACAGGGGGCCCTACGAGCAGTACTTC.